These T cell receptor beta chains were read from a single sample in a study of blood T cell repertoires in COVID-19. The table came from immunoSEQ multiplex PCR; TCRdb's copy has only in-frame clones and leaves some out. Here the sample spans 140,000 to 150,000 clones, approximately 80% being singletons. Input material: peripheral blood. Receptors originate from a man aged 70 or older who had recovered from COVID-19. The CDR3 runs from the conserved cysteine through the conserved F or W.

CASSYSGQTEQYF	TRBV6-5	TRBJ2-7
CASSQVSSGTDTQYF	TRBV4-1	TRBJ2-3
CASSYSGRATGELFF	TRBV6-2/TRBV6-3	TRBJ2-2
CASSVWGSSYNEQFF	TRBV9	TRBJ2-1
CASSSTTLARRRETQYF	TRBV11-2	TRBJ2-5
CASSEPGEFQYF	TRBV25-1	TRBJ2-7
CASSRYGTEIETQYF	TRBV19	TRBJ2-5
CASSSGTNSYEQYF	TRBV5-4	TRBJ2-7
CASSLRGGGDEQFF	TRBV27	TRBJ2-1
CASSLEAGKNTEAFF	TRBV11-2	TRBJ1-1
CASSSELAAPGATQYF	TRBV5-4	TRBJ2-5
CASSSGGPGREQFF	TRBV5-4	TRBJ2-1
CASSEAFTGNTEAFF	TRBV6-1	TRBJ1-1
CASSLDQRNPYEQYF	TRBV5-1	TRBJ2-7
CASSGTGTSGTGELFF	TRBV5-1	TRBJ2-2